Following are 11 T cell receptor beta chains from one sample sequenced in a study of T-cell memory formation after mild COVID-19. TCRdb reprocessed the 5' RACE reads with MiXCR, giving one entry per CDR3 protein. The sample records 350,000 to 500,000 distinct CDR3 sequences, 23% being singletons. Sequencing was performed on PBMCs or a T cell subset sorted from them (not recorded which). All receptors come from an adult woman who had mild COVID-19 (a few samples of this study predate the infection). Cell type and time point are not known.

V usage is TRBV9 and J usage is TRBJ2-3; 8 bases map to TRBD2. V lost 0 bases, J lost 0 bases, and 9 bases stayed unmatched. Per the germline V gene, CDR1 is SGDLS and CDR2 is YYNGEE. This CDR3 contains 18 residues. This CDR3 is CASSVENSGVTSTDTQYF. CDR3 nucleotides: TGTGCCAGCAGCGTAGAAAATAGCGGGGTGACTAGCACAGATACGCAGTATTTT. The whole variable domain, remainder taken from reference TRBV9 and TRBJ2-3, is DSGVTQTPKHLITATGQRVTLRCSPRSGDLSVYWYQQSLDQGLQFLIQYYNGEERAKGNILERFSAQQFPDLHSELNLSSLELGDSALYFCASSVENSGVTSTDTQYFGPGTRLTVL.

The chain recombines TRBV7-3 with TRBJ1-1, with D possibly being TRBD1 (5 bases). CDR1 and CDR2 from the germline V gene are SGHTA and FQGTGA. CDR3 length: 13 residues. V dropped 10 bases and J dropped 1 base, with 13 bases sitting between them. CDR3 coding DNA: TGTGCCACCAGGCAAGGGGAGAACACTGAAGCTTTCTTT. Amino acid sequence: CATRQGENTEAFF.

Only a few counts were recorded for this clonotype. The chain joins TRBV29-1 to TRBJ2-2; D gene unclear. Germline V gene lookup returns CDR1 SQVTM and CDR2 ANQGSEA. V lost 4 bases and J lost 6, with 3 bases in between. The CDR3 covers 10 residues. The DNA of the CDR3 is TGCAGCGTTGTCTCCGGGGAGCTGTTTTTT. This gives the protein CSVVSGELFF.

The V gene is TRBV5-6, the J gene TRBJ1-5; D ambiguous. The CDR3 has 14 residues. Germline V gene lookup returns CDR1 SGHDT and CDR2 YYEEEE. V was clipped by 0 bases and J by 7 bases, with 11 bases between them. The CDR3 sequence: CASSLGLYVQPQHF. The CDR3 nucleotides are TGTGCCAGCAGCTTGGGGTTGTACGTGCAGCCCCAGCATTTT.

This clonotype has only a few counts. CDR3 residues: CASSGGRRVSYEQYF. The CDR3 nucleotides read TGTGCCAGCAGCGGGGGACGGAGGGTCTCCTACGAGCAGTACTTC. The chain is built from TRBV12-3 or TRBV12-4 and TRBJ2-7; TRBD2 might be the D (6 bases). CDR3 size: 15 residues. Trimming stripped 6 bases from V and 0 bases from J, with 15 bases between.

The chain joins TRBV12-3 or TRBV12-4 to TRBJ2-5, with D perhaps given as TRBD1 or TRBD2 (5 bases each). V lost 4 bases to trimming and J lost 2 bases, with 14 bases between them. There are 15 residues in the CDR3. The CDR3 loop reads CASSSHRDPQETQYF. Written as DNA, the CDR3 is TGTGCCAGCAGTTCTCACCGGGACCCACAAGAGACCCAGTACTTC.

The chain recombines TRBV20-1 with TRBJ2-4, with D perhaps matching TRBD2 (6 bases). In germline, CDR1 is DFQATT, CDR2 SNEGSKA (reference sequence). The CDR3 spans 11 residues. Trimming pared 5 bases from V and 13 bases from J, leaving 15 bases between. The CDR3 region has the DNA TGCAGTGCTTCAGAGTCGGGGAGGCAGTACTTC. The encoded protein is CSASESGRQYF.

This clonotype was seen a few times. The CDR3 sequence is CSARGRNTEAFF. CDR3 sequence (DNA): TGCAGTGCTAGGGGCCGGAACACTGAAGCTTTCTTT. The V and J genes are TRBV20-1 and TRBJ1-1; unclear D gene. The CDR3 consists of 12 residues. Per germline, CDR1 DFQATT and CDR2 SNEGSKA (reference sequence). Deletions cut 3 bases from V and 1 base from J, with 6 bases between.

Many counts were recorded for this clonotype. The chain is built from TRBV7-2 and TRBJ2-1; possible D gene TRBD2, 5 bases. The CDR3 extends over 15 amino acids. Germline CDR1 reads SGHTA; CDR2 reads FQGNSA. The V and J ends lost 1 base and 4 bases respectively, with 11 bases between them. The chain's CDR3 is CASSLGASPYNEQFF. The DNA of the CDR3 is TGTGCCAGCAGCTTAGGAGCTAGCCCATACAATGAGCAGTTCTTC.

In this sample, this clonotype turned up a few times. Here the CDR3 reads CASSPGQFTDTQYF. CDR3 coding DNA: TGCGCCAGCAGCCCCGGACAGTTCACAGATACGCAGTATTTT. The rearrangement links TRBV5-1 to TRBJ2-3, with D perhaps matching TRBD1 (6 bases). V lost 4 bases, J lost 2 bases, and 11 bases lay in between. This CDR3 is 14 amino acids long. Per germline, CDR1 SGHRS and CDR2 YFSETQ. Drawing the rest from reference TRBV5-1 and TRBJ2-3, the complete variable domain is KAGVTQTPRYLIKTRGQQVTLSCSPISGHRSVSWYQQTPGQGLQFLFEYFSETQRNKGNFPGRFSGRQFSNSRSEMNVSTLELGDSALYLCASSPGQFTDTQYFGPGTRLTVL.

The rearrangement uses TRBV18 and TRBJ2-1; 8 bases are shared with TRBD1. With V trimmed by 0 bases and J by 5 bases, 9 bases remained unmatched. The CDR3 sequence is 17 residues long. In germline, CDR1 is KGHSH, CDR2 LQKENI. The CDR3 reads CASSPPVGQGADNEQFF. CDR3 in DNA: TGTGCCAGCTCACCACCGGTAGGCCAGGGGGCTGACAATGAGCAGTTCTTC.